This T cell receptor (beta chain) derives from a study of blood T cell repertoires in COVID-19. Study details: Spain, Italy and the United States supplied samples that represented acute and convalescent COVID-19.

The junction had 5 bases not matched to a gene; V was cut back by 4 bases and J by 2 bases. Germline CDR1 and CDR2: SGHRS and YFSETQ. CDR3 size: 14 residues. Original data processing: Researchers report that nucleated cell counts were estimated from reference gene primer amplification. TCRdb keeps only in-frame clones here, not all; method: immunoSEQ multiplex PCR. Clone size and the V and J calls come from that table; the DNA yielded D and trimming. The sample has about 270,000 clones; around 81% are singletons. Sequencing was performed on peripheral blood. J is TRBJ2-7 and V is TRBV5-1; 8 positions agree with TRBD1. The clonotype originates from a woman aged 55-69 years with active or convalescent COVID-19. The CDR3 reads CASSPPGQAYEQYF. In DNA, the CDR3 is TGCGCCAGCAGCCCCCCGGGACAGGCCTACGAGCAGTACTTC.